This entry features one T cell receptor beta chain sequence. The data are from a study of T cells in tuberculosis. This CDR3 comprises 15 residues. Trimming cost V 1 base and J 7 bases, with 15 bases left between them. CDR1 is SGHDT, CDR2 YYEEEE, per germline. Data came from immunoSEQ multiplex PCR; TCRdb stores just in-frame clones and leaves some out. The sample gives 45,000 or so clones, 95% of which show up once; 3% to 4.5% is in the top ten. This clonotype was sampled from a donor between 10 and 35 years old with latent tuberculosis or without tuberculosis infection. V usage is TRBV5-6 and J usage is TRBJ1-5, with D tentatively TRBD1 (6 bases). Input material: PBMCs. The CDR3 region is CASSLMNRENQPQHF. The CDR3 DNA reads as TGTGCCAGCAGCTTGATGAACAGGGAGAACCAGCCCCAGCATTTT.